The clone carrying this T cell receptor beta chain has more than one count but fewer than ten. What it binds is not known. The sample holds other DNA sequences that translate to the same CDR3. Expressed TCRB transcripts got sequenced, as all isolated RNA was reverse transcribed. Assay used: immunoSEQ multiplex PCR; TCRdb lists only in-frame clones, some missing. The data contain approximately 300,000 clones, approximately 11% of them singletons. These data belong to a study of beta chain features in type 1 diabetes. Findings and caveats of the study: Fewer insertions but more deletions were seen at VDJ junctions in type 1 diabetes patients. A PCR bias possibly favoring shorter templates would apply equally to patients and controls.

Purities in excess of 98% were seen in all sorted populations. Germline-derived CDR1 and CDR2 are SNHLY and FYNNEI. The CDR3 contains 11 residues. Trimming pared 2 bases from V and 4 bases from J, leaving 3 bases between. Source material: naive CD4+ T cells from blood. The TCR sequence derives from a woman aged 25 to 39 in good health. The chain combines TRBV2 with TRBJ2-7; no definite D call. The DNA for the CDR3 is TGTGCCAGCAGTGAAACATACGAGCAGTACTTC. It translates to CASSETYEQYF. The variable domain in full, with the rest retrieved from reference TRBV2 and TRBJ2-7, is EPEVTQTPSHQVTQMGQEVILRCVPISNHLYFYWYRQILGQKVEFLVSFYNNEISEKSEIFDDQFSVERPDGSNFTLKIRSTKLEDSAMYFCASSETYEQYFGPGTRLTVT.